This paragraph reports one TCR beta chain. The assay was immunoSEQ multiplex PCR, and TCRdb's table has in-frame clones only and misses some. The sample holds 250,000 or so clones, 65% to 85% seen once. Participant age was roughly 18 to 95 years, and participants resided in fewer than 25 US areas. The sample is drawn from a study of blood T cell repertoires in COVID-19. At the level of the study: Collection of acute and convalescent COVID-19 samples took place in the United States, Italy and Spain. The cDNA or gDNA used as material had been derived from T cells, B-cell-depleted T cells, or PBMCs.

The length of the CDR3 is 18 residues. Trimming took 2 bases from V and 3 from J; bases not matched to a gene: 14. Germline V CDR1 and CDR2: SGHTA, FQGTGA. The TCR comes from a man over 45 who had recovered from COVID-19. The sample consisted of PBMCs or T cells enriched from blood (not recorded which). The V and J genes are TRBV7-3 and TRBJ2-3; 7 bases line up with TRBD2. Here the CDR3 DNA reads TGTGCCAGCAGCTTACGAGGGGTCGGCGGGAGCAGTACAGATACGCAGTATTTT. It yields the protein CASSLRGVGGSSTDTQYF. Together with reference TRBV7-3 and TRBJ2-3, the CDR3 gives the full variable domain: GAGVSQTPSNKVTEKGKYVELRCDPISGHTALYWYRQSLGQGPEFLIYFQGTGAADDSGLPNDRFFAVRPEGSVSTLKIQRTERGDSAVYLCASSLRGVGGSSTDTQYFGPGTRLTVL.